Below, one T cell receptor beta chain is given with its context. This sample was included in a study of cytomegalovirus exposure and HLA in healthy donors. The ends were cut back, 4 bases at V and 10 bases at J, with 13 bases in the middle. The CDR3 spans 12 residues. The germline gives CDR1 LNHDA, CDR2 SQIVND (reference sequence). A multiplex PCR was run with 60 Vbeta primers and 13 Jbeta primers. Data came from immunoSEQ multiplex PCR; TCRdb stores just in-frame clones and leaves some out. The table has 100,000 to 150,000 clones, over 70% seen once. This chain uses TRBV19 with TRBJ1-1, with D possibly TRBD1 on 5 matching bases. Material for sequencing was PBMCs. This sequence was found in a woman between 35 and 50 years old in good health and CMV-seronegative. The CDR3 spells CASSKGYRRAFF. CDR3 in DNA: TGTGCCAGTAGTAAGGGGTACCGGCGAGCTTTCTTT.